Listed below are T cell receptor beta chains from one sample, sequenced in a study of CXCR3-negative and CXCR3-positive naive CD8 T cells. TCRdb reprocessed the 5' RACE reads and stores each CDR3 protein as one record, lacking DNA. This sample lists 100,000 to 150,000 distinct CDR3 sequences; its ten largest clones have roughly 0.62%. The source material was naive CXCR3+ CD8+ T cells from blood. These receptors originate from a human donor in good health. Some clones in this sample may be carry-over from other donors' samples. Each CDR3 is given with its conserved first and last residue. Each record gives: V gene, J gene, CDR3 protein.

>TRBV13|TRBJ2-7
CASSLLLAGGWQYF
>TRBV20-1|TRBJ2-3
CSARGVWSGVTDTQYF
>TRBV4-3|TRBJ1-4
CASSQDGRGNEKLFF
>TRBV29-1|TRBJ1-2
CSAPDPYGYTF
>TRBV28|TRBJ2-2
CATQAEKYGTGELFF
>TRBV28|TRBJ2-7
CASSYEVGNSYEQYF
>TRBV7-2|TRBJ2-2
CASSFLFLVGGSPGELFF
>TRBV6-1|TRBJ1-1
CASSEAGRDTEAFF
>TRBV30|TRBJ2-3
CAWSVGGGPTDTQYF
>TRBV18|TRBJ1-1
CASSPGGLNTEAFF
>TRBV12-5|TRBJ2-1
CASGSPDRVNEQFF